This T cell receptor (beta chain) was identified during a study of control samples from healthy donors and cancer patients. The repertoire was sequenced with immunoSEQ multiplex PCR; TCRdb's copy has only in-frame clones and lacks some. The sample carries tens of thousands of clones, 75% to 90% recorded once. Germline loops: CDR1 MNHEY, CDR2 SVGAGI. V lost 2 bases and J lost 6; bases outside the gene matches: 9. The CDR3 covers 15 residues. The chain recombines TRBV6-5 with TRBJ1-2, with 7 positions matching TRBD1. This sequence originates from a man aged 45-60 years in good health. Material: blood. The CDR3 DNA is TGTGCCAGCAGTTACGTTGTACAGGGGAGGAATGGCTACACCTTC. It codes for CASSYVVQGRNGYTF.